The rows below give T cell receptor beta chains drawn from one sample of a study of CD4 T cells in relation to SARS-CoV-2 and coronaviruses. Only in-frame clones appear in the TCRdb table, and some are missing; sequencing was by immunoSEQ multiplex PCR. The data contain about 60,000 clones, 85% to 95% of them singletons. Material for sequencing was naive CD4+ T cells from PBMCs. Receptors were obtained from a human donor in good health. CDR3s include the opening cysteine and the closing phenylalanine or tryptophan. The order of the fields is CDR3 protein, CDR3 DNA, clone size, D gene, J gene, V gene. D genes are given only for firm matches. Size is stated for part of the rows, as once, few or many counts, or as a class when the clone is expanded.

CASSEQAELKTDTQYF,TGTGCCAGCAGTGAACAAGCGGAGCTTAAGACAGATACGCAGTATTTT,once,.,TRBJ2-3,TRBV2
CAIGDSYEQYF,TGTGCCATCGGAGACAGCTACGAGCAGTACTTC,.,.,TRBJ2-7,TRBV10-3
CASSLGPRYQGREQYF,TGTGCCAGCAGTTTAGGCCCCAGGTATCAGGGCCGGGAGCAGTACTTC,.,.,TRBJ2-7,TRBV28
CASSLLAGGNEQYF,TGTGCCAGCAGCTTGCTAGCGGGAGGTAACGAGCAGTACTTC,once,TRBD2,TRBJ2-7,TRBV5-8
CASSWGINQPQHF,TGCGCCAGCAGCTGGGGAATAAATCAGCCCCAGCATTTT,.,.,TRBJ1-5,TRBV5-1
CASSLAGGRETQYF,TGTGCCAGCAGCTTGGCCGGGGGGCGCGAGACCCAGTACTTC,once,.,TRBJ2-5,TRBV7-9
CASREQGATEAFF,TGTGCCAGCAGGGAACAGGGGGCAACTGAAGCTTTCTTT,.,TRBD1,TRBJ1-1,TRBV28
CASSEEYASYGYTF,TGTGCCAGCAGTGAAGAATACGCCTCCTATGGCTACACCTTC,.,.,TRBJ1-2,TRBV6-1
CSISRNTGELFF,TGCAGCATAAGCAGGAACACCGGGGAGCTGTTTTTT,.,.,TRBJ2-2,TRBV29-1
CASSFGGTGTYEQYF,TGTGCCAGCAGTTTTGGAGGGACAGGGACCTACGAGCAGTACTTC,.,TRBD1,TRBJ2-7,TRBV6-5
CASSVGLTGLVDTQYF,TGTGCCAGCAGCGTTGGATTGACAGGGTTGGTAGATACGCAGTATTTT,.,TRBD1,TRBJ2-3,TRBV9
CASSYSTRAYEQYF,TGTGCCAGCAGTTACTCGACGCGGGCCTACGAGCAGTACTTC,.,.,TRBJ2-7,TRBV6-5
CASSPQVGTNSNQPQHF,TGTGCCAGCAGTCCCCAGGTCGGAACGAATAGCAATCAGCCCCAGCATTTT,.,.,TRBJ1-5,TRBV28
CASSLYRGSPLHF,TGTGCCAGCAGTTTATACAGGGGTTCACCCCTCCACTTT,once,TRBD1,TRBJ1-6,TRBV6-5
CAWSSSNEQYF,TGTGCCTGGAGTAGCAGCAACGAGCAGTACTTC,once,.,TRBJ2-7,TRBV30
CASSREGGGADGLVGKLFF,TGCGCCAGCAGCCGCGAGGGAGGGGGAGCCGACGGGCTCGTGGGAAAACTGTTTTTT,.,.,TRBJ1-4,TRBV5-1
CASSLDRGNYEQYF,TGTGCCAGCAGTTTAGATAGGGGGAACTACGAGCAGTACTTC,.,.,TRBJ2-7,TRBV27
CASRPRGVAGETQYF,TGCGCCAGCAGACCCCGGGGAGTGGCAGGGGAGACCCAGTACTTC,.,.,TRBJ2-5,TRBV5-1
CAISDSGYEQYF,TGTGCCATCAGTGATTCCGGTTACGAGCAGTACTTC,.,.,TRBJ2-7,TRBV10-3
CASSLRQGYNEQFF,TGCGCCAGCAGCTTACGGCAGGGCTACAATGAGCAGTTCTTC,.,.,TRBJ2-1,TRBV5-1
CASTREQGARETQYF,TGTGCCAGCACCAGAGAACAGGGGGCGAGAGAGACCCAGTACTTC,.,TRBD1,TRBJ2-5,TRBV5-8
CASSETGGTQPQHF,TGTGCCAGTAGCGAGACAGGGGGTACCCAGCCCCAGCATTTT,.,TRBD1,TRBJ1-5,TRBV19
CASSEVGKLEYF,TGTGCCAGCAGTGAAGTAGGGAAGCTCGAGTATTTT,.,.,TRBJ2-3,TRBV6-1
CASRSGLGNEQFF,TGCGCCAGCAGGTCAGGTCTTGGCAATGAGCAGTTCTTC,.,.,TRBJ2-1,TRBV10-1
CASIWNGPSGANVLTF,TGTGCCAGCATTTGGAACGGCCCCTCTGGGGCCAACGTCCTGACTTTC,.,.,TRBJ2-6,TRBV2
CAWARAGGGYTF,TGTGCCTGGGCCAGGGCAGGGGGGGGCTACACCTTC,.,TRBD1,TRBJ1-2,TRBV30
CASSYAGTMNTEAFF,TGTGCCAGCTCATACGCCGGGACAATGAACACTGAAGCTTTCTTT,.,.,TRBJ1-1,TRBV18
CASKGSGAQETQYF,TGCGCCAGCAAAGGGAGCGGGGCCCAAGAGACCCAGTACTTC,.,TRBD2,TRBJ2-5,TRBV10-2
CASSQDRGSSYEQYF,TGTGCCAGCAGCCAAGACAGGGGGAGCTCCTACGAGCAGTACTTC,once,TRBD1,TRBJ2-7,TRBV11-2
CAAVGGNQPQHF,TGTGCCGCCGTCGGGGGCAATCAGCCCCAGCATTTT,.,.,TRBJ1-5,TRBV28
CASSWHRVSGELFF,TGTGCCAGCAGTTGGCACAGGGTGTCCGGGGAGCTGTTTTTT,.,.,TRBJ2-2,TRBV27
CASSVATSGRAGNEQFF,TGTGCCAGCAGCGTAGCGACTAGCGGGAGGGCAGGCAATGAGCAGTTCTTC,.,TRBD2,TRBJ2-1,TRBV9
CASPGQDTDTQYF,TGTGCTAGCCCGGGACAGGACACAGATACGCAGTATTTT,once,TRBD1,TRBJ2-3,TRBV12-5
CANSPGLPSSYEQYF,TGCGCCAACAGCCCGGGACTCCCAAGCTCCTACGAGCAGTACTTC,.,.,TRBJ2-7,TRBV5-1
CAWRTSSTDTQYF,TGTGCCTGGAGGACGTCCAGCACAGATACGCAGTATTTT,.,.,TRBJ2-3,TRBV30
CASSPRGDYLGSGNTIYF,TGTGCCAGCAGCCCACGGGGGGACTACTTAGGGTCCGGAAACACCATATATTTT,.,.,TRBJ1-3,TRBV9
CASSGGLAGIYEQYF,TGCGCCAGCAGCGGGGGACTAGCGGGAATCTACGAGCAGTACTTC,few,TRBD2,TRBJ2-7,TRBV5-1
CASSSFGRGETQYF,TGTGCCAGCAGCTCCTTCGGCAGGGGCGAGACCCAGTACTTC,.,.,TRBJ2-5,TRBV7-2
CATSDFGGGQKNEKLFF,TGTGCCACCAGTGATTTCGGAGGGGGACAGAAAAATGAAAAACTGTTTTTT,.,TRBD1,TRBJ1-4,TRBV24-1
CASSFVRGGSTGELFF,TGTGCCAGCAGCTTTGTACGGGGCGGGAGCACCGGGGAGCTGTTTTTT,.,TRBD2,TRBJ2-2,TRBV7-8
CASTKGAFLSPLHF,TGTGCCAGCACGAAGGGGGCGTTTCTATCACCCCTCCACTTT,.,TRBD1,TRBJ1-6,TRBV27
CASSLSPLGQGTNIGAGELFF,TGTGCCAGCAGTTTATCGCCTCTCGGACAGGGGACCAACATAGGTGCCGGGGAGCTGTTTTTT,.,TRBD1,TRBJ2-2,TRBV27